This is a list of T cell receptor beta chains from one sample in a study of identical twins. TCRdb passed the 5' RACE reads through MiXCR, listing each CDR3 protein once. Of under 800,000 distinct CDR3 sequences listed, 20% to 25% are singletons. In addition, the sample was reused for a study of T cells expressing NK-cell markers.

Sequenced material: PBMCs. Every receptor here comes from a young woman in good health. The CDR3 runs from the conserved cysteine through the conserved F or W. Fields, in order: CDR3 DNA, CDR3 protein, D gene, clone size, J gene, V gene. The D gene is left open where the match is weak. Clone size is stated in some rows and not others, as once, few, many or a class when expanded.

TGTGCCAGCAGCCTCCGGGGGAGCTATGGCTACACCTTC,CASSLRGSYGYTF,.,.,TRBJ1-2,TRBV5-6
TGTGCCAGCAGCTTATATCGGGGAAGCACAGATACGCAGTATTTT,CASSLYRGSTDTQYF,.,.,TRBJ2-3,TRBV7-6
TGTGCCAGCACCAAGACAGGGGGCCCTCCTAACACCGGGGAGCTGTTTTTT,CASTKTGGPPNTGELFF,TRBD1,.,TRBJ2-2,TRBV5-6
TGCGCCAGCAGCCAAGTGCTAGCGGGTCCATACAATGAGCAGTTCTTC,CASSQVLAGPYNEQFF,TRBD2,.,TRBJ2-1,TRBV4-3
TGCAGCGTTGAAGCCCCTCCAGGGGGCGGAAACACCATATATTTT,CSVEAPPGGGNTIYF,TRBD1,few,TRBJ1-3,TRBV29-1
TGTGCCAGCAGCCACCGTGCGGAAGAGACCCAGTACTTC,CASSHRAEETQYF,.,few,TRBJ2-5,TRBV7-9
TGTGCCAGCAGCTTACCCTTGATTTGGGAGACCCAGTACTTC,CASSLPLIWETQYF,.,.,TRBJ2-5,TRBV7-9
TGTGCCAGCAGTTTATACAGGCCCCCTGAAGCTTTCTTT,CASSLYRPPEAFF,.,.,TRBJ1-1,TRBV6-2/TRBV6-3
TGTGCCAGCAGCCCCACCCAAGTGGGTATCGTGCTAGCGGGGACCGAACACGAGCAGTACTTC,CASSPTQVGIVLAGTEHEQYF,TRBD2,.,TRBJ2-7,TRBV11-2
TGTGCCAGCAGTCACTACAGGGGGAACTATGGCTACACCTTC,CASSHYRGNYGYTF,TRBD1,many,TRBJ1-2,TRBV12-3/TRBV12-4
TGCAGTACCCTCTTGGGACTAGCGGGAGGAGGGAATGAGCAGTTCTTC,CSTLLGLAGGGNEQFF,TRBD2,few,TRBJ2-1,TRBV20-1
TGTGCCAGCAGTTTATGGGGGAACACCGGGGAGCTGTTTTTT,CASSLWGNTGELFF,.,many,TRBJ2-2,TRBV27
TGTGCCATCAACGGACAGTCCACCGGGGAGCTGTTTTTT,CAINGQSTGELFF,.,.,TRBJ2-2,TRBV10-3
TGTGCCACCAGCAGAGGACCGGACTATGGCTACACCTTC,CATSRGPDYGYTF,.,few,TRBJ1-2,TRBV15